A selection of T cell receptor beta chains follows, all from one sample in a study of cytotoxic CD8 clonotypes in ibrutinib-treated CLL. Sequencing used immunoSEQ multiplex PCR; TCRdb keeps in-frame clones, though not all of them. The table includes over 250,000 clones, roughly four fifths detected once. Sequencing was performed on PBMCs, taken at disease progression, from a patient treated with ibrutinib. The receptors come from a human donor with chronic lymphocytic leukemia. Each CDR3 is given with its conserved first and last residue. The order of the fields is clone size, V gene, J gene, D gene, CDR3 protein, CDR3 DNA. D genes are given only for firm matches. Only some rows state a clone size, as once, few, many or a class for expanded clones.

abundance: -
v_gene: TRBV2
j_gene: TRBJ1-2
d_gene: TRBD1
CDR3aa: CASTGRGNYGYTF
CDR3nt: TGTGCCAGCACGGGCAGGGGGAACTATGGCTACACCTTC

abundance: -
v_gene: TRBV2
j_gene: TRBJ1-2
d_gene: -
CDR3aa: CASSEPGAGYGYTF
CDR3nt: TGTGCCAGCAGTGAGCCGGGGGCGGGCTATGGCTACACCTTC

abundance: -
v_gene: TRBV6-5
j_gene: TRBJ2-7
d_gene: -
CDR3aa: CASSYPRGGGRYEQYF
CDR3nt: TGTGCCAGCAGTTACCCTCGGGGAGGGGGAAGGTACGAGCAGTACTTC

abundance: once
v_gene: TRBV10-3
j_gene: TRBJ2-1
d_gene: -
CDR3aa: CATGGAVGYNEQFF
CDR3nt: TGTGCCACCGGGGGAGCCGTCGGATACAATGAGCAGTTCTTC

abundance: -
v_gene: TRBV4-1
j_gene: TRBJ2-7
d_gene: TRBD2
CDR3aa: CASSQVVAGGSYEQYF
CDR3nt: TGCGCCAGCAGCCAAGTAGTAGCGGGGGGGTCCTACGAGCAGTACTTC

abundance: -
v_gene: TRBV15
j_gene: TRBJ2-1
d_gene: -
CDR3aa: CATLSRDMAYNEQFF
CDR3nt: TGTGCCACCCTAAGCCGGGACATGGCCTACAATGAGCAGTTCTTC

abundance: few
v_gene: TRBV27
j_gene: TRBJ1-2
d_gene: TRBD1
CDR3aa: CASSIRAGGFYGYTF
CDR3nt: TGTGCCAGCAGTATACGAGCAGGGGGCTTCTATGGCTACACCTTC

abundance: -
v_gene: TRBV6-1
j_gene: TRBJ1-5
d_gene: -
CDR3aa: CASETGPHQPQHF
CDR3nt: TGTGCCAGTGAGACAGGCCCTCATCAGCCCCAGCATTTT

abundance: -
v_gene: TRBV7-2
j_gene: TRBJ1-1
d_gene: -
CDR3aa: CASSLAGHEAFF
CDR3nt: TGTGCCAGCAGCTTAGCGGGGCATGAAGCTTTCTTT

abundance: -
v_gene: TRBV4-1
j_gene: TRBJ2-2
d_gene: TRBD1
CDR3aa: CASSRPTGVSTGELFF
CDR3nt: TGCGCCAGCAGCCGTCCGACAGGGGTGAGCACCGGGGAGCTGTTTTTT

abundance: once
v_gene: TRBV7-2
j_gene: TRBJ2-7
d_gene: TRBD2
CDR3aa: CASSVLGLAANEQYF
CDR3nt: TGTGCCAGCAGCGTACTAGGACTAGCGGCGAACGAGCAGTACTTC

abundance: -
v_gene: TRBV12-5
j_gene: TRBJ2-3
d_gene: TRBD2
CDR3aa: CASGLVLAGTYTDTQYF
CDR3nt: TGTGCTAGTGGTTTGGTACTAGCGGGGACCTACACAGATACGCAGTATTTT

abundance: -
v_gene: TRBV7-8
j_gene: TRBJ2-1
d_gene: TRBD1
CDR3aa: CASSLETGTGVYEQFF
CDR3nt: TGTGCCAGCAGCCTGGAGACCGGAACAGGGGTTTATGAGCAGTTCTTC

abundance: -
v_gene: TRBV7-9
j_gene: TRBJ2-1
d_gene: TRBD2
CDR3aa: CASSKSGAAYNEQFF
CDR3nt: TGTGCCAGCAGCAAGAGCGGGGCCGCCTACAATGAGCAGTTCTTC

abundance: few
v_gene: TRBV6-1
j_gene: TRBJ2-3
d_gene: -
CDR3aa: CASAPIGTDTQYF
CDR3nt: TGTGCCAGCGCACCTATTGGGACAGATACGCAGTATTTT

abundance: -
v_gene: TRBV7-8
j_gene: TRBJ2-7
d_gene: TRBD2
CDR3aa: CASSFERGPSYEQYF
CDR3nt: TGTGCCAGCAGCTTTGAGCGGGGCCCCTCCTACGAGCAGTACTTC

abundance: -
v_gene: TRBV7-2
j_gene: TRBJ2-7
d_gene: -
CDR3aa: CASSATTIRAYEQYF
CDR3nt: TGTGCCAGCAGCGCAACTACTATCCGGGCCTACGAGCAGTACTTC

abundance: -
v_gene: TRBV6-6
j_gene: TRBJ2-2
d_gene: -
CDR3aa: CASRNGGDNTGELFF
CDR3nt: TGTGCCAGCAGGAACGGAGGGGATAACACCGGGGAGCTGTTTTTT

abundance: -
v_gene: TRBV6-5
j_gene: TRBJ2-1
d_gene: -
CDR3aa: CASSDWGGVYNEQFF
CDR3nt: TGTGCCAGCAGCGACTGGGGGGGCGTATACAATGAGCAGTTCTTC

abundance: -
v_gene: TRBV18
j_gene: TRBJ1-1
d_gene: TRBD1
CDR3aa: CASSSGWDRDAFF
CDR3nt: TGTGCCAGCTCATCCGGATGGGACAGGGACGCTTTCTTT

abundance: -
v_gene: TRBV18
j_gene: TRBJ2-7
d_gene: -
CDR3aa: CASSPRLGEQYF
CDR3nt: TGTGCCAGCTCACCACGACTGGGGGAGCAGTACTTC

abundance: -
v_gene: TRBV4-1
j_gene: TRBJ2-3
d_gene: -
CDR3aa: CASSQVQGADTQYF
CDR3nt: TGCGCCAGCAGCCAAGTTCAGGGTGCAGATACGCAGTATTTT

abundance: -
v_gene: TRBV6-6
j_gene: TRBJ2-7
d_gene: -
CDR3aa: CASSTRPSLGHEQYF
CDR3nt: TGTGCCAGCAGTACAAGACCCTCGTTAGGCCACGAGCAGTACTTC

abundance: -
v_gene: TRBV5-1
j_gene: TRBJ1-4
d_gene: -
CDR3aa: CASRAVVSNEKLFF
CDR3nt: TGCGCCAGCAGAGCAGTAGTATCTAATGAAAAACTGTTTTTT

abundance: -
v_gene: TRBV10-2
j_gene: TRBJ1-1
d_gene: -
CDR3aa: CASSAPGKHTEAFF
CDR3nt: TGCGCCAGCAGTGCCCCAGGGAAGCACACTGAAGCTTTCTTT

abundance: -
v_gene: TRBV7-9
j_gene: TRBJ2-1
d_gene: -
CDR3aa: CASLLRPATPVF
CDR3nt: TGTGCCAGCCTTCTCCGGCCGGCGACCCCGGTCTTC

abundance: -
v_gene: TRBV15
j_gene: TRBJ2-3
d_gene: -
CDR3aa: CATSSDHTDTQYF
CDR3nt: TGTGCCACCAGCAGTGATCACACAGATACGCAGTATTTT

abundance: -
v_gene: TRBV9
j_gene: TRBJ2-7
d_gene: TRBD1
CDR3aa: CASSVGQGEYEQYF
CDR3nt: TGTGCCAGCAGCGTCGGACAGGGGGAATACGAGCAGTACTTC

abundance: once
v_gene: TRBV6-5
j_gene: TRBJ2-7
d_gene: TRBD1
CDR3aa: CASSSPGQTFYEQYF
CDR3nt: TGTGCCAGCAGTTCTCCGGGACAGACTTTCTACGAGCAGTACTTC

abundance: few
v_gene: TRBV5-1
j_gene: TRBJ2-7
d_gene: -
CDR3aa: CASSLEAPYEQYF
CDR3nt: TGCGCCAGCAGCTTGGAAGCCCCTTACGAGCAGTACTTC

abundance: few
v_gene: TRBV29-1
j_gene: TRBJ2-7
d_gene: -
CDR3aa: CSVFTHEQYF
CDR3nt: TGCAGCGTTTTCACCCACGAGCAGTACTTC

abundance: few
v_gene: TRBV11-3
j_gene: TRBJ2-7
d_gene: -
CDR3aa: CASSLPNESGEQYF
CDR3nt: TGTGCCAGCAGCTTACCAAACGAGTCCGGGGAGCAGTACTTC

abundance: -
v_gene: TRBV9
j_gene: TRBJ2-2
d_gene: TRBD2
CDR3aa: CASSVAGGPSGTGELFF
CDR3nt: TGTGCCAGCAGCGTAGCGGGGGGGCCATCAGGCACCGGGGAGCTGTTTTTT

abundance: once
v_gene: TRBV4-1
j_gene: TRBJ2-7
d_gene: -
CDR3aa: CASSLSFGGSQYF
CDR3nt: TGCGCCAGCAGCCTCAGTTTCGGTGGGTCGCAGTACTTC

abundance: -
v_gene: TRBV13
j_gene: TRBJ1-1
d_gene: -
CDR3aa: CASSFPGSGTEAFF
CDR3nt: TGTGCCAGCAGCTTCCCGGGCTCGGGCACTGAAGCTTTCTTT

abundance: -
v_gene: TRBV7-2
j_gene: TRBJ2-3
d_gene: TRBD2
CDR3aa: CASSFWGLAGGGGTDTQYF
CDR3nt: TGTGCCAGCAGCTTTTGGGGACTAGCGGGAGGAGGGGGCACAGATACGCAGTATTTT

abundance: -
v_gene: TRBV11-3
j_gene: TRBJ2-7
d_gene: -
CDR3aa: CASSLNSRSYEQYF
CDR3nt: TGTGCCAGCAGCTTAAATTCTAGGAGCTACGAGCAGTACTTC

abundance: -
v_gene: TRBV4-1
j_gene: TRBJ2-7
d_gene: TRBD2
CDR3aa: CASSQGLSRGLAYEQYF
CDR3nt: TGCGCCAGCAGCCAGGGGCTCTCGCGGGGGTTAGCCTACGAGCAGTACTTC

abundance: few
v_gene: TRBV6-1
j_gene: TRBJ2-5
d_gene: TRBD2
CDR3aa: CASSEVGGVETQYF
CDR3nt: TGTGCCAGCAGTGAAGTGGGGGGGGTAGAGACCCAGTACTTC

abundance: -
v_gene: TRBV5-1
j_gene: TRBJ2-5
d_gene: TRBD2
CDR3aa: CASSFPGRTSGEETQYF
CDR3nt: TGCGCCAGCAGCTTCCCGGGGCGGACTAGCGGGGAGGAGACCCAGTACTTC

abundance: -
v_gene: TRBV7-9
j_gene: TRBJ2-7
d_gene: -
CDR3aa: CASSQAFLGQKGEYEQYF
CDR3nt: TGTGCCAGCAGCCAGGCTTTTTTGGGACAAAAGGGAGAGTACGAGCAGTACTTC

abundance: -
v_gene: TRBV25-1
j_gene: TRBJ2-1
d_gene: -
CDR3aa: CASSSANEQFF
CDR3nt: TGTGCCAGCAGTTCAGCGAATGAGCAGTTCTTC

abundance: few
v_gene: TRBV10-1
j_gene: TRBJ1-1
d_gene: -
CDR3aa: CASSGRTGPVTEAFF
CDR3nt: TGCGCCAGCAGTGGACGGACGGGGCCCGTCACTGAAGCTTTCTTT

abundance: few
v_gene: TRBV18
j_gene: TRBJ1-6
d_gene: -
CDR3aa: CASSPGPRVNSPLHF
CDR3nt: TGTGCCAGCTCACCCGGGCCCCGGGTCAATTCACCCCTCCACTTT

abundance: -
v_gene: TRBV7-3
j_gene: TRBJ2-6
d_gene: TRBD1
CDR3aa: CASSSDRVGANVLTF
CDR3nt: TGTGCCAGCAGCTCCGACAGGGTTGGGGCCAACGTCCTGACTTTC

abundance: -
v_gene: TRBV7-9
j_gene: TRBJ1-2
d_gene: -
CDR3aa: CASSSGGGSTNYGYTF
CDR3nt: TGTGCCAGCAGCTCAGGTGGTGGCTCGACCAACTATGGCTACACCTTC

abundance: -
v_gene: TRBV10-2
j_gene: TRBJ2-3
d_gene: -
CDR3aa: CASSRDQRVRGDTQYF
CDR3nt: TGCGCCAGCAGTAGGGACCAGCGGGTACGAGGAGATACGCAGTATTTT

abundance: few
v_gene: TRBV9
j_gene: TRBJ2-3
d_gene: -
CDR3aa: CASSVVGTHDTQYF
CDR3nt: TGTGCCAGCAGCGTAGTGGGGACCCACGATACGCAGTATTTT

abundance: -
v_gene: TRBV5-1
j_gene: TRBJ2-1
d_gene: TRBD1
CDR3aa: CASSGDRFYNEQFF
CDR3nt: TGCGCCAGCAGTGGGGACAGGTTCTACAATGAGCAGTTCTTC

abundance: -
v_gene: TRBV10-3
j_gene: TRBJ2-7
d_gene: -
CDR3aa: CASGSGPGGAYEQYF
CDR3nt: TGTGCCAGCGGTTCGGGTCCTGGCGGGGCCTACGAGCAGTACTTC

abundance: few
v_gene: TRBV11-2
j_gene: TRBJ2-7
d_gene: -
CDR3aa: CASSSPRQWSSYEQYF
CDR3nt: TGTGCCAGCAGCTCCCCCCGACAGTGGAGTAGTTACGAGCAGTACTTC

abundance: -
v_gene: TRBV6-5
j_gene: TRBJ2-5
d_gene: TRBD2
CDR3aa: CASRLAGDEETQYF
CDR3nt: TGTGCCAGCCGACTAGCGGGGGACGAAGAGACCCAGTACTTC

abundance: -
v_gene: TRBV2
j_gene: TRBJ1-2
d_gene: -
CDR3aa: CASVSGRSFYGYTF
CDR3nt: TGTGCCAGCGTGTCGGGGAGATCATTCTATGGCTACACCTTC

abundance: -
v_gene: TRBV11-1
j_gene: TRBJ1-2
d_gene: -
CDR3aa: CASSLQGGGYTF
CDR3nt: TGTGCCAGCAGCTTACAGGGAGGGGGCTACACCTTC

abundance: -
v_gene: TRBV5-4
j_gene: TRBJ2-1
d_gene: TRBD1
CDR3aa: CASSLGGQAQYNEQFF
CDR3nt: TGTGCCAGCAGCTTGGGGGGACAGGCCCAGTACAATGAGCAGTTCTTC